A selection of T cell receptor beta chains follows, all from one sample in a study of spatial heterogeneity in lung cancer. TCRdb itself ran the 5' RACE reads through MiXCR, one entry per CDR3 protein. The repertoire consists of around 8,600 distinct CDR3 sequences, with roughly 7.2% occurring once and the leading ten covering roughly a sixth. The sample consisted of lung tumor tissue, taken at surgery. Receptors were obtained from a female donor with early-stage non-small cell lung cancer. Both conserved end residues are part of each CDR3.

J | V | CDR3
TRBJ2-3 | TRBV20-1 | CSARTSGRIADTQYF
TRBJ2-1 | TRBV20-1 | CSASLAGVGVGYDEQFF
TRBJ2-3 | TRBV4-2 | CASSQGGLASPALDTQYF
TRBJ1-1 | TRBV27 | CASSFLGQMNTEAFF
TRBJ1-1 | TRBV7-3 | CASSSAGTGSTEAFF
TRBJ2-1 | TRBV7-9 | CASSLVRLAGANEQFF
TRBJ2-2 | TRBV9 | CASSVQGDHTFGELFF
TRBJ2-3 | TRBV20-1 | CSALLARSTDTQYF
TRBJ1-5 | TRBV4-1 | CASSPMGQGFQPQHF
TRBJ1-1 | TRBV10-3 | CAISESYGEAFF